The rows below give T cell receptor beta chains drawn from one sample of a study of OX40 agonist ivuxolimab in advanced cancers. Method: immunoSEQ multiplex PCR; TCRdb's copy keeps in-frame clones and lacks some. The repertoire includes just over 80,000 clones, over 75% of them detected once, and roughly 0.35% sits in the top ten. Sequences were derived from CD4+ or CD8+ T cells sorted from blood, sampled in a trial of the OX40 agonist ivuxolimab. These receptor sequences come from an adult with an advanced solid tumor such as melanoma, head and neck, liver or kidney cancer. CDR3s include the opening cysteine and the closing phenylalanine or tryptophan. A D gene is named only where the DNA matches it firmly. Clone size appears in some rows only: once, few, many, or a class for an expanded clone.

NA	TRBV7-2	TRBJ1-5	NA	TGTGCCAGCAGCTACGTGACGGGGACCAATCAGCCCCAGCATTTT	CASSYVTGTNQPQHF
NA	TRBV6-1	TRBJ1-3	NA	TGTGCCAGCAGTGTTCAGGTTACCGCTGGAAACACCATATATTTT	CASSVQVTAGNTIYF
TRBD1	TRBV5-4	TRBJ1-1	NA	TGTGCCAGCAGCTCCAAGACAGGGGCCTACACTGAAGCTTTCTTT	CASSSKTGAYTEAFF
NA	TRBV7-3	TRBJ2-7	NA	TGTGCCAGCAGCCCACGTCGTGGGAACGAGCAGTACTTC	CASSPRRGNEQYF
NA	TRBV9	TRBJ2-2	NA	TGTGCCAGCGGACAGCTATCGAACACCGGGGAGCTGTTTTTT	CASGQLSNTGELFF
NA	TRBV4-3	TRBJ1-1	NA	TGCGCCAGCAGCCAAGATCATAGGCAAACTGAAGCTTTCTTT	CASSQDHRQTEAFF
NA	TRBV29-1	TRBJ2-2	NA	TGCAGCGTTCTGCGGAACACCGGGGAGCTGTTTTTT	CSVLRNTGELFF
TRBD1	TRBV7-8	TRBJ1-5	NA	TGTGCCAGCAGCCGTATACAGGGGAACAATCAGCCCCAGCATTTT	CASSRIQGNNQPQHF
TRBD2	TRBV18	TRBJ2-1	NA	TGTGCCAGCTCACCAGCCGGGACTAGCGGGTCGGGGAATGAGCAGTTCTTC	CASSPAGTSGSGNEQFF
NA	TRBV5-1	TRBJ2-1	NA	TGCGCCAGCAGCAACGGGCGCACCTACAATGAGCAGTTCTTC	CASSNGRTYNEQFF
NA	TRBV5-4	TRBJ1-1	NA	TGTGCCAGCAGCTTGGGGCGGGGTTGGAACACTGAAGCTTTCTTT	CASSLGRGWNTEAFF
NA	TRBV5-6	TRBJ1-2	NA	TGTGCCAGCAGCTTGGACAGGGAGGGCTACACCTTC	CASSLDREGYTF
NA	TRBV5-6	TRBJ1-2	NA	TGTGCCAGCAGCATTAGAGGCAGGGAGGCTAACTATGGCTACACCTTC	CASSIRGREANYGYTF
NA	TRBV5-1	TRBJ1-3	NA	TGCGCCAGCAGACCAGGACAGCTTGGAAACACCATATATTTT	CASRPGQLGNTIYF
NA	TRBV18	TRBJ2-1	once	TGTGCCAGCTCACCGGAAGAATACAATGAGCAGTTCTTC	CASSPEEYNEQFF
TRBD2	TRBV6-5	TRBJ2-3	NA	TGTGCCAGCAGGCCCAGCGGGGGGGGGACAGATACGCAGTATTTT	CASRPSGGGTDTQYF
NA	TRBV19	TRBJ2-7	NA	TGTCGGACAGCGAAGGACTACGAGCAGTACTTC	CRTAKDYEQYF
TRBD1	TRBV7-2	TRBJ1-2	NA	TGTGCCAGCAGCCCTCGACAGGGTCTTGGCTACACCTTC	CASSPRQGLGYTF
NA	TRBV4-1	TRBJ1-4	NA	TGCGCCAGCAGCCAAGAAGTGGGACGGAGGGGGGAAAAACTGTTTTTT	CASSQEVGRRGEKLFF
TRBD2	TRBV7-2	TRBJ2-2	NA	TGTGCCAGCAGCTTAGCTGGGACTAGCGTGAACACCGGGGAGCTGTTTTTT	CASSLAGTSVNTGELFF
TRBD2	TRBV10-3	TRBJ2-4	NA	TGTGCCATCAGCCCCCGGCTAGCGGGAGGGGAGGCCAAAAACATTCAGTACTTC	CAISPRLAGGEAKNIQYF
TRBD2	TRBV6-6	TRBJ2-7	NA	TGTGCCAGCAGTTGGGGACTAGCCTTCTACGAGCAGTACTTC	CASSWGLAFYEQYF
TRBD2	TRBV7-6	TRBJ2-1	NA	TGTGCCAGCAGCCCCCGACTAGCGGGAGCATATGAGCAGTTCTTC	CASSPRLAGAYEQFF
TRBD2	TRBV30	TRBJ2-1	NA	TGTGCCTGGAGCCTACTAGCGGGAATAAACAATGAGCAGTTCTTC	CAWSLLAGINNEQFF
TRBD1	TRBV7-8	TRBJ2-7	NA	TGTGCCAGCAGGCCGGACAGGGTGGGCGAGCAGTACTTC	CASRPDRVGEQYF
NA	TRBV6-5	TRBJ2-3	NA	TGTGCCAGCAGTTACAGGGACACAGATACGCAGTATTTT	CASSYRDTDTQYF
NA	TRBV5-5	TRBJ2-2	NA	TGTGCCAGCAGCTTGGTAGGCGGGGCGGGAAACACCGGGGAGCTGTTTTTT	CASSLVGGAGNTGELFF
NA	TRBV5-1	TRBJ1-1	NA	TGCGCCAGCAGCTTGGGGCGGGGTGACACTGAAGCTTTCTTT	CASSLGRGDTEAFF
TRBD1	TRBV2	TRBJ2-1	NA	TGTGCCAGCAGAATGGGACAGTACAATGAGCAGTTCTTC	CASRMGQYNEQFF
NA	TRBV7-2	TRBJ2-5	NA	TGTGCCAGCAACCCCTATCTGGGGGGCGAGACCCAGTACTTC	CASNPYLGGETQYF
NA	TRBV2	TRBJ1-1	NA	TGTGCCGGCAGGGGGAACACTGAAGCTTTCTTT	CAGRGNTEAFF
NA	TRBV28	TRBJ1-1	few	TGTGCCAGCAGTCATGCAGGGGAAGCTTTCTTT	CASSHAGEAFF
NA	TRBV15	TRBJ1-1	NA	TGTGCCACCAGCAGACCAGGGTTCATGAACACTGAAGCTTTCTTT	CATSRPGFMNTEAFF
NA	TRBV5-1	TRBJ2-5	NA	TGCGCCAGCAGCTTGCACGGGACCCAGTACTTC	CASSLHGTQYF
TRBD1	TRBV2	TRBJ1-6	NA	TGTGCCAGCAGTGAAGGACAGGGGGCGAATTCACCCCTCCACTTT	CASSEGQGANSPLHF
TRBD2	TRBV2	TRBJ2-1	NA	TGTGCCAGCAACCAGCGGGGGGGCCTCTACAATGAGCAGTTCTTC	CASNQRGGLYNEQFF
TRBD1	TRBV9	TRBJ1-1	NA	TGTGCCAGCAGCCCTACCGGGACAGGGGGGACCATGAACACTGAAGCTTTCTTT	CASSPTGTGGTMNTEAFF
TRBD1	TRBV5-8	TRBJ1-1	NA	TGTGCCAGCAGGAAACAGGGGGGCGGCTCGAACACTGAAGCTTTCTTT	CASRKQGGGSNTEAFF